Below, 28 T cell receptor beta chains from the same sample are listed, as sequenced in a study of T cells in Graves' hyperthyroidism and ophthalmopathy. Amplification yielded TCR beta CDR3 regions, with RNA transcripts as the source. The HTBI set primed first-round TCR CDR3 RT-PCR. TCRdb re-called the multiplex PCR reads with MiXCR, one entry per CDR3 protein. Of about 420,000 distinct CDR3 sequences listed, roughly 13% were seen once; the top ten hold approximately 5.8%. The material sequenced was blood. The receptors were sampled from a woman under 30 with Graves' hyperthyroidism.

This clonotype occurred a few times. This sequence joins TRBV10-1 and TRBJ2-3, with 9 bases lining up with TRBD2. The junction had 5 bases not matched to a gene; V was cut back by 2 bases and J by 2 bases. The germline gives CDR1 WNHNN, CDR2 SYGVQD (reference sequence). The CDR3 runs 16 residues. CDR3 coding DNA: TGCGCCAGCAGTGAGAGTCTAGCGGGGAACACAGATACGCAGTATTTT. It specifies CASSESLAGNTDTQYF.

At least ten counts were recorded for this clonotype. This chain links TRBV28 with TRBJ1-2; D ambiguous. V gave up 5 bases and J gave up 4 bases, with 8 bases separating them. The CDR3 length is 12 residues. Germline CDR1 and CDR2: MDHEN and SYDVKM. The DNA of the CDR3 is TGTGCCAGCAGTCAACCGGGCTATGGCTACACCTTC. The encoded protein is CASSQPGYGYTF.

This clonotype was found many times. This rearrangement joins TRBV20-1 to TRBJ2-7; 12 positions agree with TRBD2. The length of the CDR3 is 16 residues. Germline CDR1 DFQATT, CDR2 SNEGSKA (reference sequence). V lost 4 bases to trimming and J lost 1 base; unmatched junction nucleotides: 8. CDR3 in DNA: TGCAGTGCTATGCAACCGGGACTAGCGGGTTCCTACGAGCAGTACTTC. It specifies CSAMQPGLAGSYEQYF.

At least ten counts were recorded for this clonotype. This chain uses TRBV20-1 with TRBJ2-7; TRBD2 matches at 15 bases. Trimming removed 6 bases from V and 4 bases from J; junction bases left unmatched: 4. This CDR3 has 14 amino acids. Looked up from germline, CDR1 is DFQATT and CDR2 is SNEGSKA (reference sequence). The CDR3, as DNA: TGCAGTGCAAGTGGACTAGCGGGAGGGTACGAGCAGTACTTC. Protein: CSASGLAGGYEQYF.

There are a few counts of this clonotype. The chain recombines TRBV20-1 with TRBJ2-7, with a weak D call TRBD2 (7 bases). The CDR3 contains 14 residues. CDR1 DFQATT and CDR2 SNEGSKA come from the germline V gene (reference sequence). V lost 6 bases and J lost 6, with 21 bases in between. The CDR3 DNA sequence: TGCAGTGCAGAGACGAGGGGGGGTCACCGCGAGCAGTACTTC. It is translated as CSAETRGGHREQYF.

This clonotype has just a few counts. V is TRBV3-1 and J is TRBJ2-1; TRBD2 aligns across 9 bases. V trimming: 4 bases; J trimming: 12 bases; junction bases outside the gene matches: 7. Germline loops: CDR1 LGHDT, CDR2 YNNKEL (reference sequence). CDR3 length: 13 residues. The CDR3 reads CASSPGRGGGQFF. DNA of the CDR3: TGTGCCAGCAGCCCCGGGCGGGGGGGAGGGCAGTTCTTC.

V usage is TRBV9 and J usage is TRBJ2-1; 9 bases line up with TRBD2. The CDR3 extends over 20 amino acids. The germline V gene has CDR1 SGDLS and CDR2 YYNGEE. With V trimmed by 4 bases and J by 0 bases, 17 bases remained unmatched. This CDR3 reads CASSIRQGSSGRFSYNEQFF. For the CDR3, the DNA is TGTGCCAGCAGCATAAGACAGGGTTCGAGCGGGAGGTTCTCCTACAATGAGCAGTTCTTC.

CDR3 nucleotide sequence: TGTGCCAGCAGCTGGTTAGTAGCGGGAGTGGGGGAGCAGTACTTC. Its translation: CASSWLVAGVGEQYF. This rearrangement joins TRBV11-3 to TRBJ2-7, with TRBD2 matching 9 bases. In germline, CDR1 is SGHNT, CDR2 YENEEA. CDR3 size: 15 residues. The V segment lost 4 bases and the J segment 7 bases; nucleotides outside the gene matches: 11.

This clonotype was seen ten or more times. CDR3 bases: TGCAGTGCTAGGCCCGGACGGCAAGAGACCCAGTACTTC. Translated, it gives CSARPGRQETQYF. The chain joins TRBV20-1 to TRBJ2-5; no firm D call. Looked up from germline, CDR1 is DFQATT and CDR2 is SNEGSKA (reference sequence). V was trimmed by 3 bases and J by 2 bases, leaving 10 bases between them. The CDR3 consists of 13 residues.

This clonotype was seen ten or more times. CDR3 in DNA: TGTGCCAGCAGTGAAGTGAGGAAAAACATTCAGTACTTC. As protein: CASSEVRKNIQYF. The rearrangement uses TRBV6-1 and TRBJ2-4; D is undetermined. Trimming took off 1 base at V and 4 bases at J, with 5 bases between the two ends. CDR1 MNHNS and CDR2 SASEGT come from the germline V gene. The CDR3 is 13 residues long.

Many counts were recorded for this clonotype. The chain links TRBV29-1 to TRBJ2-5; D might be TRBD1 or TRBD2, each matching 5 bases. CDR3 size: 11 residues. V lost 4 bases to trimming and J lost 2 bases, with 5 bases between them. Germline CDR1 and CDR2: SQVTM and ANQGSEA. The CDR3 spells CSVGGQETQYF. The CDR3 DNA reads as TGCAGCGTTGGGGGGCAAGAGACCCAGTACTTC.

This clonotype was picked up many times. The chain couples TRBV13 to TRBJ2-1; 9 nucleotides match TRBD2. The CDR3 loop spans 17 amino acids. Germline trimming cut 5 bases from V and 0 bases from J; bases unmatched to any gene: 8. Looked up from germline, CDR1 is PRHDT and CDR2 is FYEKMQ (reference sequence). CDR3 residues: CASSPPIAGVSYNEQFF. CDR3 nucleotide sequence: TGTGCCAGCAGCCCCCCCATAGCGGGAGTCTCCTACAATGAGCAGTTCTTC.

This clonotype has a handful of counts. This rearrangement joins TRBV19 to TRBJ2-2; D is unresolved. The V end was cut by 4 bases, the J end by 2 bases, with 5 bases between. The CDR3 is made up of 13 amino acids. Germline loops: CDR1 LNHDA, CDR2 SQIVND (reference sequence). CDR3 sequence: CASSNINTGELFF. In DNA form, the CDR3 reads TGTGCCAGTAGTAACATCAACACCGGGGAGCTGTTTTTT. The entire variable domain, with the rest obtained from reference TRBV19 and TRBJ2-2, is as follows: DGGITQSPKYLFRKEGQNVTLSCEQNLNHDAMYWYRQDPGQGLRLIYYSQIVNDFQKGDIAEGYSVSREKKESFPLTVTSAQKNPTAFYLCASSNINTGELFFGEGSRLTVL.

V and J are TRBV12-3 or TRBV12-4 and TRBJ1-5; D gene ambiguous. Trimming removed 8 bases from V and 5 bases from J, with 16 bases in between. The length of the CDR3 is 14 residues. The CDR3 region is CASSRRFEDQPQHF. CDR3 bases: TGTGCCAGCTCGAGACGGTTCGAGGATCAGCCCCAGCATTTT.

This clonotype was recorded a few times. One base away lies a much larger clone, so this may be a sequencing read error. This rearrangement joins TRBV12-3 or TRBV12-4 to TRBJ1-5, with D possibly TRBD1 on 6 matching bases. Trimming took off 10 bases at V and 4 bases at J, with 17 bases between the two ends. The CDR3 is 14 residues long. CDR3 loop: CANRPRGGNQPQHF. The CDR3 DNA sequence: TGTGCCAACAGGCCAAGGGGGGGAAATCAGCCCCAGCATTTT.

In the case of this clonotype: A much larger clone sits a single nucleotide away, making a read error possible. The chain joins TRBV2 to TRBJ1-1; D not certain. Trimming took 7 bases from V and 4 from J, leaving 10 bases between them. Germline V gene lookup returns CDR1 SNHLY and CDR2 FYNNEI. The CDR3 sequence is 12 residues long. The CDR3 sequence: CASKVASTEAFF. CDR3 bases: TGTGCCAGCAAGGTGGCGAGCACTGAAGCTTTCTTT.

This clonotype has a handful of counts. A single base separates this from a much larger clone, so it may be a read error. The rearrangement links TRBV20-1 to TRBJ2-5, with TRBD2 identical over 8 bases. Germline V gene lookup returns CDR1 DFQATT and CDR2 SNEGSKA (reference sequence). The CDR3 totals 16 residues. The CDR3, as DNA: TGCAGTGCTAGTGGGCAGGCTAGCGGGTTACAAGAGACCCGGTACTTC. The encoded protein is CSASGQASGLQETRYF.

This clonotype was observed at least ten times. The chain employs TRBV7-9 and TRBJ2-2; D gene uncertain. Trimming cost V 5 bases and J 6 bases, with 7 bases left between them. The CDR3 loop spans 12 amino acids. CDR1 is SEHNR, CDR2 FQNEAQ, per germline (reference sequence). Here the CDR3 reads CASSPAAGELFF. The CDR3 DNA follows: TGTGCCAGCAGCCCGGCAGCCGGGGAGCTGTTTTTT.

This clonotype has a handful of counts. The chain links TRBV27 to TRBJ1-6, with D hard to call. Germline V gene lookup returns CDR1 MNHEY and CDR2 SMNVEV (reference sequence). V lost 6 bases to trimming and J lost 0 bases, with 12 bases between them. This CDR3 comprises 16 residues. CDR3 protein: CASSPDHSSYNSPLHF. Written as DNA, the CDR3 is TGTGCCAGCAGCCCGGACCATAGCTCCTATAATTCACCCCTCCACTTT.

This clonotype was found many times. The rearrangement links TRBV7-3 to TRBJ1-1; D not resolved. Per germline, CDR1 SGHTA and CDR2 FQGTGA. This CDR3 has 13 amino acids. Trimming left V 4 bases short and J 4 bases short, with 10 bases between. CDR3 coding DNA: TGTGCCAGCAGCTCAACGCGGACCACTGAAGCTTTCTTT. Protein sequence: CASSSTRTTEAFF.

The chain carries TRBV7-9 and TRBJ2-2; 7 nucleotides align to TRBD1. V shed 5 bases and J 2 bases; nucleotides not matched to a gene: 8. The CDR3 length is 16 residues. Germline-derived CDR1 and CDR2 are SEHNR and FQNEAQ (reference sequence). The CDR3 is CASSQLGQSNTGELFF. Written as DNA, the CDR3 is TGTGCCAGCAGCCAACTGGGACAGAGCAACACCGGGGAGCTGTTTTTT. The whole variable domain, filled in from reference TRBV7-9 and TRBJ2-2, reads DTGVSQNPRHKITKRGQNVTFRCDPISEHNRLYWYRQTLGQGPEFLTYFQNEAQLEKSRLLSDRFSAERPKGSFSTLEIQRTEQGDSAMYLCASSQLGQSNTGELFFGEGSRLTVL.

The chain has TRBV19 and TRBJ2-1, with D perhaps matching TRBD2 (5 bases). Deletions cut 10 bases from V and 2 bases from J, with 12 bases between. The CDR3 spans 13 residues. CDR1 and CDR2 (germline): LNHDA, SQIVND (reference sequence). The chain's CDR3 is CATEGRAYNEQFF. CDR3 DNA sequence: TGTGCCACTGAGGGCCGCGCCTACAATGAGCAGTTCTTC.

The CDR3 protein is CAISVNPGQGADGYTF. CDR3 in DNA: TGTGCCATCAGTGTGAATCCGGGACAGGGGGCGGATGGCTACACCTTC. V and J are TRBV10-3 and TRBJ1-2; 12 bases fit TRBD1. With V trimmed by 4 bases and J by 6 bases, 9 bases remained unmatched. Germline assignment: CDR1 ENHRY and CDR2 SYGVKD. The CDR3 is 16 residues long.

This clonotype was observed many times. This chain uses TRBV20-1 with TRBJ2-7, with 9 nucleotides matching TRBD1. The V and J ends lost 3 bases and 1 base, in that order; junction bases with no gene match: 7. The CDR3 is 15 amino acids. From germline, CDR1 is DFQATT and CDR2 SNEGSKA (reference sequence). This CDR3 reads CSASSLTGGSYEQYF. The CDR3 DNA sequence: TGCAGTGCTAGTTCGTTGACAGGGGGTTCCTACGAGCAGTACTTC.

The V call is TRBV20-1, the J call TRBJ2-7; TRBD2 matches at 11 bases. The CDR3 spans 17 residues. V lost 5 bases, J lost 1 base, and 13 bases stayed unmatched. CDR1 DFQATT and CDR2 SNEGSKA come from the germline V gene (reference sequence). The CDR3: CSAPNRGTSGSSYEQYF. CDR3 coding DNA: TGCAGTGCTCCTAACCGGGGAACTAGCGGGAGTTCCTACGAGCAGTACTTC.

The chain carries TRBV10-3 and TRBJ2-1, with a possible D match to TRBD2 (6 bases). Looked up from germline, CDR1 is ENHRY and CDR2 is SYGVKD. The CDR3 is 16 amino acids. Trimming took off 10 bases at V and 3 bases at J, with 22 bases between the two ends. Here the CDR3 DNA reads TGTGCCAGCGGTGTCCAAGGGAGGCCGAACTACAATGAGCAGTTCTTC. As protein: CASGVQGRPNYNEQFF.

This clonotype showed up many times. The V gene is TRBV10-3, the J gene TRBJ2-4; possibly TRBD1 or TRBD2 for D (5 bases each). V lost 7 bases to trimming and J lost 9 bases, with 16 bases between them. Germline CDR1 and CDR2: ENHRY and SYGVKD. CDR3 length: 13 amino acids. The CDR3 loop reads CAIKKDTGSIQYF. CDR3 nucleotide sequence: TGTGCCATCAAGAAGGACACGGGAAGCATTCAGTACTTC.

This clonotype has just a few counts. The chain joins TRBV5-1 to TRBJ2-7; tentative D call: TRBD1 (6 bases). Germline V gene data show CDR1 as SGHRS and CDR2 as YFSETQ. CDR3 length equals 15 residues. Trimming removed 2 bases at V and 2 bases at J, with 14 bases between. The CDR3 coding sequence is TGCGCCAGCAGCTTTTTTCACACAGGGACCTACGAGCAGTACTTC. It encodes CASSFFHTGTYEQYF. The variable domain in full, with the rest retrieved from reference TRBV5-1 and TRBJ2-7, is KAGVTQTPRYLIKTRGQQVTLSCSPISGHRSVSWYQQTPGQGLQFLFEYFSETQRNKGNFPGRFSGRQFSNSRSEMNVSTLELGDSALYLCASSFFHTGTYEQYFGPGTRLTVT.